Listed here are 25 T cell receptor beta chains from one sample, sequenced in a study of chemoradiotherapy in HPV16-positive cancers. Clones were sequenced by immunoSEQ multiplex PCR, and TCRdb holds only the in-frame ones, with some missing. Found here are roughly 9,000 clones, less than 75% of them singletons; the top ten hold about a tenth. The specimen was obtained from a patient who underwent chemoradiotherapy. These receptors originate from a human donor with HPV-associated anogenital cancer.

This clone showed up just a few times. The chain combines TRBV7-9 with TRBJ1-1; no clear D. The CDR3 loop spans 16 amino acids. Trimming removed 4 bases from V and 4 bases from J, with 19 bases in between. CDR1 and CDR2 (germline): SEHNR, FQNEAQ (reference sequence). The CDR3 here is CASSSRSRGPGTEAFF. DNA of the CDR3: TGTGCCAGCAGCTCCCGCAGTAGAGGCCCTGGCACTGAAGCTTTCTTT.

The chain carries TRBV10-3 and TRBJ2-2; D might be TRBD1 (6 bases). The germline V and J ends were trimmed by 11 bases and 5 bases, with 12 bases remaining between them. The CDR3 contains 12 residues. Germline V gene sequence: CDR1 ENHRY, CDR2 SYGVKD. The CDR3 bases are TGTGCCGTCTCAGGGGTAACCGGGGAGCTGTTTTTT. Encoded protein: CAVSGVTGELFF.

The V gene is TRBV19, the J gene TRBJ1-5; 8 nucleotides line up with TRBD1. Unmatched junction bases numbered 12, after V lost 4 bases and J lost 7 bases. Germline V gene data show CDR1 as LNHDA and CDR2 as SQIVND (reference sequence). The CDR3 totals 16 residues. This CDR3 is CASSTRRTGRGQPQHF. The CDR3 nucleotides read TGTGCCAGTAGTACCCGCCGGACAGGGCGAGGACAGCCCCAGCATTTT.

This clone was detected only a few times. V usage is TRBV7-9 and J usage is TRBJ1-2; 7 bases match TRBD1. The V gene end was trimmed by 2 bases and the J gene end by 4 bases; junction bases not matched to a gene: 4. The CDR3 is 14 residues long. Germline V gives CDR1 SEHNR, CDR2 FQNEAQ (reference sequence). The CDR3 bases are TGTGCCAGCAGCTTACGGGACAGACGCTATGGCTACACCTTC. It encodes CASSLRDRRYGYTF.

CDR3 coding DNA: TGCGCCAGCAGCGGACAGGGGGCCGGGGAGCTGTTTTTT. The encoded protein is CASSGQGAGELFF. The chain combines TRBV5-1 with TRBJ2-2, with 10 bases lining up with TRBD1. From germline, CDR1 is SGHRS and CDR2 YFSETQ. The V segment lost 4 bases and the J segment 6 bases; nucleotides outside the gene matches: 0. The CDR3 totals 13 residues.

The chain combines TRBV5-6 with TRBJ2-7; TRBD1 aligns across 9 bases. Germline V gene sequence: CDR1 SGHDT, CDR2 YYEEEE. V gave up 3 bases and J gave up 3 bases; unmatched junction bases: 1. CDR3 length equals 13 residues. The CDR3 bases are TGTGCCAGCAGCTGGGGACAGGGCTACGAGCAGTACTTC. It encodes CASSWGQGYEQYF.

This clone was observed a single time. The rearrangement links TRBV6-5 to TRBJ2-7; D is uncertain. Germline CDR1 reads MNHEY; CDR2 reads SVGAGI. V shed 3 bases and J shed 5 bases, with 5 bases lying between them. This CDR3 has 11 amino acids. CDR3 coding DNA: TGTGCCAGCAGTTATGTCAACGAGCAGTACTTC. Translation gives CASSYVNEQYF.

V usage is TRBV9 and J usage is TRBJ2-3; D is uncertain. CDR3 length equals 15 residues. The germline V and J ends were trimmed by 4 bases and 0 bases, with 12 bases remaining between them. In germline, CDR1 is SGDLS, CDR2 YYNGEE. The CDR3 is CASSSETVSTDTQYF. In DNA form, the CDR3 reads TGTGCCAGCAGCTCCGAGACGGTAAGCACAGATACGCAGTATTTT.

This clone was recorded a few times. The chain is built from TRBV18 and TRBJ1-6; D remains unclear. The length of the CDR3 is 14 residues. CDR1 and CDR2 (germline): KGHSH, LQKENI. Deletions cut 6 bases from V and 9 bases from J, with 15 bases between. The chain's CDR3 is CASSTTHEGSPLHF. Here the CDR3 DNA reads TGTGCCAGCTCTACGACCCACGAGGGTTCACCCCTCCACTTT.

The V call is TRBV11-2, the J call TRBJ2-5, with TRBD2 matching 8 bases. The length of the CDR3 is 17 residues. The germline gives CDR1 SGHAT, CDR2 FQNNGV. V was pared by 0 bases and J by 1 base, with 7 bases of the junction left unmatched. For the CDR3, the DNA is TGTGCCAGCAGCTTAGATCCCGCGGGGGGAACCCAAGAGACCCAGTACTTC. Its translation: CASSLDPAGGTQETQYF. The whole variable domain, filled in from reference TRBV11-2 and TRBJ2-5, reads EAGVAQSPRYKIIEKRQSVAFWCNPISGHATLYWYQQILGQGPKLLIQFQNNGVVDDSQLPKDRFSAERLKGVDSTLKIQPAKLEDSAVYLCASSLDPAGGTQETQYFGPGTRLLVL.

As concerns this clone: This specimen includes other DNA sequences encoding the same CDR3. The chain joins TRBV6-1 to TRBJ1-6; TRBD1 might be the D (5 bases). Germline loops: CDR1 MNHNS, CDR2 SASEGT. Trimming pared 6 bases from V and 2 bases from J, leaving 8 bases between. The CDR3 is made up of 14 amino acids. The CDR3 region is CASSSGPYNSPLHF. CDR3 in DNA: TGTGCCAGCAGCTCGGGACCCTATAATTCACCCCTCCACTTT.

The chain couples TRBV9 to TRBJ1-3; TRBD1 might be the D (6 bases). Germline CDR1 and CDR2: SGDLS and YYNGEE. V lost 2 bases and J lost 2, with 14 bases in between. This CDR3 is 16 amino acids long. CDR3 protein: CASSVLGWGPGNTIYF. CDR3 nucleotide sequence: TGTGCCAGCAGCGTTCTGGGCTGGGGGCCTGGAAACACCATATATTTT. Complete variable domain (other parts from reference TRBV9 and TRBJ1-3): DSGVTQTPKHLITATGQRVTLRCSPRSGDLSVYWYQQSLDQGLQFLIQYYNGEERAKGNILERFSAQQFPDLHSELNLSSLELGDSALYFCASSVLGWGPGNTIYFGEGSWLTVV.

The rearrangement joins TRBV12-5 to TRBJ2-1; TRBD2 aligns across 12 bases. The CDR3 covers 18 residues. V lost 3 bases to trimming and J lost 0 bases; unmatched junction nucleotides: 6. Germline assignment: CDR1 LGHNT and CDR2 FRNRAP. The CDR3 sequence: CASGFGTSGRSSYNEQFF. The CDR3 DNA is TGTGCTAGTGGTTTCGGGACTAGCGGGCGATCCTCCTACAATGAGCAGTTCTTC.

CDR3 sequence: CASSLHRDNEQFF. The CDR3 region has the DNA TGTGCCAGCAGCTTACACAGGGACAATGAGCAGTTCTTC. This chain uses TRBV7-2 with TRBJ2-1; D is possibly TRBD1 (6 bases). CDR3 length: 13 amino acids. Trimming removed 2 bases from V and 5 bases from J, with 7 bases in between. Germline V CDR1 and CDR2: SGHTA, FQGNSA.

This clone was seen a handful of times. The V call is TRBV7-2, the J call TRBJ1-4; TRBD1 aligns across 7 bases. Looked up from germline, CDR1 is SGHTA and CDR2 is FQGNSA. This CDR3 is 14 amino acids long. J gave up 8 bases and V 5 bases, and 8 bases lay outside the gene matches. Here the CDR3 DNA reads TGTGCCAGCAGCCATGGGACAGTGGGGGAAAAACTGTTTTTT. Translation: CASSHGTVGEKLFF.

This rearrangement joins TRBV9 to TRBJ2-1; 9 nucleotides align to TRBD1. This CDR3 contains 16 residues. V shed 0 bases, J shed 6 bases, and the junction held 7 bases outside the gene matches. Per germline, CDR1 SGDLS and CDR2 YYNGEE. The CDR3 region has the DNA TGTGCCAGCAGCGTAGGTGGGACAGGGATTGTCAATGAGCAGTTCTTC. Translation gives CASSVGGTGIVNEQFF. Filled out from reference TRBV9 and TRBJ2-1, the complete variable domain reads DSGVTQTPKHLITATGQRVTLRCSPRSGDLSVYWYQQSLDQGLQFLIQYYNGEERAKGNILERFSAQQFPDLHSELNLSSLELGDSALYFCASSVGGTGIVNEQFFGPGTRLTVL.

The rearrangement uses TRBV6-1 and TRBJ1-5; no reliable D call. Trimming took off 0 bases at V and 4 bases at J, with 10 bases between the two ends. This CDR3 contains 15 residues. Germline values: CDR1 MNHNS, CDR2 SASEGT. The CDR3: CASSEATAKNQPQHF. The CDR3 DNA reads TGTGCCAGCAGTGAAGCCACAGCAAAAAATCAGCCCCAGCATTTT.

The chain employs TRBV5-1 and TRBJ2-5; 7 bases agree with TRBD2. In germline, CDR1 is SGHRS, CDR2 YFSETQ. Trimming cost V 3 bases and J 1 base; bases outside gene matches: 3. This CDR3 is built from 14 residues. The CDR3 DNA reads as TGCGCCAGCAGCTCGCCGGGAGGCCAAGAGACCCAGTACTTC. Amino acids: CASSSPGGQETQYF.

The chain employs TRBV19 and TRBJ1-1, with 7 bases fitting TRBD1. CDR1 is LNHDA, CDR2 SQIVND, per germline (reference sequence). The CDR3 extends over 16 amino acids. V gave up 4 bases and J gave up 0 bases; unmatched junction bases: 8. CDR3 in amino acids: CASSTPTGKMNTEAFF. CDR3 DNA: TGTGCCAGTAGTACCCCGACAGGGAAGATGAACACTGAAGCTTTCTTT.

V gene TRBV21-1 combines with J gene TRBJ1-2. TRBV21-1 counts as a pseudogene. The CDR3 has 14 amino acids. CDR3 region: CASGIQRYNYGYTF. Written as DNA, the CDR3 is TGTGCCAGCGGTATACAGCGATATAACTATGGCTACACCTTC.

The J gene is TRBJ1-1, the V gene TRBV7-6; D gene ambiguous. The CDR3 extends over 13 amino acids. Trimming removed 5 bases from V and 1 base from J, with 8 bases in between. Germline values: CDR1 SGHVS, CDR2 FNYEAQ. The CDR3 loop is CASSPSKNTEAFF. The CDR3 DNA reads TGTGCCAGCAGCCCTTCAAAGAACACTGAAGCTTTCTTT.

This chain uses TRBV6-1 with TRBJ2-5, with 8 positions matching TRBD2. CDR1 MNHNS and CDR2 SASEGT come from the germline V gene. The CDR3 is made up of 16 amino acids. V shed 2 bases, J shed 2 bases, and the junction held 7 bases outside the gene matches. CDR3 in amino acids: CASSETLAVRQETQYF. The CDR3 DNA is TGTGCCAGCAGTGAAACACTAGCGGTTCGACAAGAGACCCAGTACTTC.

The chain combines TRBV10-3 with TRBJ1-1; D gene ambiguous. Germline CDR1 ENHRY, CDR2 SYGVKD. The CDR3 runs 11 residues. Trimming stripped 5 bases from V and 1 base from J, with 2 bases between. The CDR3 bases are TGTGCCATCAGTACGAACACTGAAGCTTTCTTT. Translated: CAISTNTEAFF.

With regard to this clone: The junction departs from germline at one end; a sequencing error may be responsible. The chain has TRBV7-7 and TRBJ2-3; D is perhaps TRBD1 (6 bases). The V gene's germline CDR1 is SSHAT and CDR2 FNYEAQ (reference sequence). The CDR3 covers 15 residues. Written as DNA, the CDR3 is TGTGCTAGCAGCTTGGCAGGGGAAGGCACAGATACGCAGTATTTT. Amino acids: CASSLAGEGTDTQYF.

The chain recombines TRBV4-1 with TRBJ1-4, with 7 bases lining up with TRBD1. V lost 1 base to trimming and J lost 10 bases; unmatched junction nucleotides: 9. CDR1 is MGHRA, CDR2 YSYEKL, per germline. This CDR3 is 15 amino acids long. The CDR3 reads CASSQGGDRVGKLFF. The CDR3 DNA reads TGCGCCAGCAGCCAAGGCGGAGACAGGGTAGGAAAACTGTTTTTT.